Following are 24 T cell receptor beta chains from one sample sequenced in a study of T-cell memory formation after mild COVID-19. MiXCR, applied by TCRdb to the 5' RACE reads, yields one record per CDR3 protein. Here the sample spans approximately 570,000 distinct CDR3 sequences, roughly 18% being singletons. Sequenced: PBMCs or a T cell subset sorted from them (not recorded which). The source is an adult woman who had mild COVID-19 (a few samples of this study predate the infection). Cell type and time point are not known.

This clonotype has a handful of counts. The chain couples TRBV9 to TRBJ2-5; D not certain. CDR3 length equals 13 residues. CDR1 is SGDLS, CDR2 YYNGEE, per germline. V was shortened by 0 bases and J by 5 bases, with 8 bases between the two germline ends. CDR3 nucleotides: TGTGCCAGCAGCGTAGCTACCCGGGAGACCCAGTACTTC. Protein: CASSVATRETQYF.

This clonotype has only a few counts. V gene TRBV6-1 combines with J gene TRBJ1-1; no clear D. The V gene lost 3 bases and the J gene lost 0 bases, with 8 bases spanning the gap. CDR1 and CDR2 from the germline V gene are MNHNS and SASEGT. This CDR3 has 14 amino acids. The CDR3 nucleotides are TGTGCCAGCAGTGATAGCCAGCTGAACACTGAAGCTTTCTTT. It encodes CASSDSQLNTEAFF.

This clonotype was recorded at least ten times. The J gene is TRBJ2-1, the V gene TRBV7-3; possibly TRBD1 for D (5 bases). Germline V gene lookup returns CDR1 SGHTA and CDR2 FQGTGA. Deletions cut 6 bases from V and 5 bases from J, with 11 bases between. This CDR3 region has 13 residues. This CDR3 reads CASSPDNHNEQFF. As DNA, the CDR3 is TGTGCCAGCAGTCCGGACAACCACAATGAGCAGTTCTTC.

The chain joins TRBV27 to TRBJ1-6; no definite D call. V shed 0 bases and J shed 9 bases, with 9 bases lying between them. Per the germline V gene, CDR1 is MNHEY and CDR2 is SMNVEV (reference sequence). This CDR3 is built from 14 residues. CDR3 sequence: CASSLSTAGSPLHF. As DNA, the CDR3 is TGTGCCAGCAGTTTATCCACGGCGGGTTCACCCCTCCACTTT.

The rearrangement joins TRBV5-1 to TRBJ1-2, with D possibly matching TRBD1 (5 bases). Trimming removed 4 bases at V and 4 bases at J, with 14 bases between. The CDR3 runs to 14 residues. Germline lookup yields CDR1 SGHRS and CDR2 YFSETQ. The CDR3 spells CASSGGRDVYGYTF. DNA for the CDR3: TGCGCCAGCAGCGGGGGGAGGGACGTCTATGGCTACACCTTC.

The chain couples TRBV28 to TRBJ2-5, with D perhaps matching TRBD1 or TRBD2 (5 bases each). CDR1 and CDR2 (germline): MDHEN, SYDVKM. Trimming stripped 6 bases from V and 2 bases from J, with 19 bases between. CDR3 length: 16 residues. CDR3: CASSSLTGRGQETQYF. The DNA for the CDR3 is TGTGCCAGCAGCTCTCTGACGGGAAGGGGACAAGAGACCCAGTACTTC.

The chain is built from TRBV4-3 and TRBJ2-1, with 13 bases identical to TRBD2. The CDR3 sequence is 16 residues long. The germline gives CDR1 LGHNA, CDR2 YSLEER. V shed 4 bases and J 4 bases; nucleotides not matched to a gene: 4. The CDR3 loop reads CASSLGTSGIYNEQFF. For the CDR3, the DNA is TGCGCCAGCAGCCTTGGGACTAGCGGGATATACAATGAGCAGTTCTTC.

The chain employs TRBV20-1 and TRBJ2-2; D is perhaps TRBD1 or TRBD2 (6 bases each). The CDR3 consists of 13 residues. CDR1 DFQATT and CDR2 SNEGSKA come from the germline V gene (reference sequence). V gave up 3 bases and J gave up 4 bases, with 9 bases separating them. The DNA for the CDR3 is TGCAGTGCTAGTGAGGGGGGCACCGGGGAGCTGTTTTTT. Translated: CSASEGGTGELFF.

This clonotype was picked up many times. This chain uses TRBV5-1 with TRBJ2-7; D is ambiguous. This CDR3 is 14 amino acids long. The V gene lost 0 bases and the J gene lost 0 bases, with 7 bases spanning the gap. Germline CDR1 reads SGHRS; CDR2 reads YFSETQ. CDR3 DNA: TGCGCCAGCAGCTTGGAACAGTCCTCCTACGAGCAGTACTTC. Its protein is CASSLEQSSYEQYF.

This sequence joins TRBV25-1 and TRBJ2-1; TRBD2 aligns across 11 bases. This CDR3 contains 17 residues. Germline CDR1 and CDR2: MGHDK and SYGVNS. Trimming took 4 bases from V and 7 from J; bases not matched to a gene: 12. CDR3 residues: CASSGGFTSGSVNEQFF. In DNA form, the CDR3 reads TGTGCCAGCAGTGGGGGATTTACTAGCGGGAGTGTAAATGAGCAGTTCTTC.

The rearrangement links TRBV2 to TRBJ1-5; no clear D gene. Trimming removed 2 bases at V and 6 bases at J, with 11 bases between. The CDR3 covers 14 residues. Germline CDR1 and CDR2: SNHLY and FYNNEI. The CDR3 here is CASSERLTLQPQHF. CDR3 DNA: TGTGCCAGCAGTGAAAGATTGACTCTTCAGCCCCAGCATTTT. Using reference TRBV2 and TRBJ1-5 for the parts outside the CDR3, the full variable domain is EPEVTQTPSHQVTQMGQEVILRCVPISNHLYFYWYRQILGQKVEFLVSFYNNEISEKSEIFDDQFSVERPDGSNFTLKIRSTKLEDSAMYFCASSERLTLQPQHFGDGTRLSIL.

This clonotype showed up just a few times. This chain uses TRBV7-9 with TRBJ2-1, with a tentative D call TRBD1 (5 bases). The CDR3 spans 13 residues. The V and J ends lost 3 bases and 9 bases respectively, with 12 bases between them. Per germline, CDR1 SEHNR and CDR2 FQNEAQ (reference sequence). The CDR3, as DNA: TGTGCCAGCAGCTTGCCTCCAGGGCCTGAGCAGTTCTTC. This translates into CASSLPPGPEQFF.

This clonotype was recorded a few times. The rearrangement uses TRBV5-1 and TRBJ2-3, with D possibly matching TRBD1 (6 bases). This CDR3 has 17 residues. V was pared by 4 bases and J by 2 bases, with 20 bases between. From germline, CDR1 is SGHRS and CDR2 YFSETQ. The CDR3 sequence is CASSLDPGQRITDTQYF. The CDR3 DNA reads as TGCGCCAGCAGCCTCGATCCTGGACAGAGAATCACAGATACGCAGTATTTT.

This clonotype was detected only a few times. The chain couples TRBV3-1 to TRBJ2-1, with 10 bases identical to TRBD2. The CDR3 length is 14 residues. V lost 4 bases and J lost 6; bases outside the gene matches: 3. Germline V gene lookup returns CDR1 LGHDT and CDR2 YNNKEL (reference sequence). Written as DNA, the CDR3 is TGTGCCAGCAGCCGCGGGACTAGCGCCAATGAGCAGTTCTTC. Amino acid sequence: CASSRGTSANEQFF.

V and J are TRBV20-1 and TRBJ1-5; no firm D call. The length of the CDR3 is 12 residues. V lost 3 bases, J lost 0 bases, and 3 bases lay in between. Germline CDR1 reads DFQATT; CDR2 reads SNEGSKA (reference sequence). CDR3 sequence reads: CSASVSNQPQHF. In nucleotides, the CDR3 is TGCAGTGCTAGCGTTAGCAATCAGCCCCAGCATTTT.

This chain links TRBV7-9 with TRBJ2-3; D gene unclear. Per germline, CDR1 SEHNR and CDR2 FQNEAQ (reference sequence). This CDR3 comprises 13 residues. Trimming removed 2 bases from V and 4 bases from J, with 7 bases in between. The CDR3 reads CASSLSNPDTQYF. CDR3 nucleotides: TGTGCCAGCAGCTTAAGCAACCCAGATACGCAGTATTTT.

CDR3 in amino acids: CASSQPSGGNSYEQYF. CDR3 sequence (DNA): TGTGCCAGCAGCCAGCCTAGCGGGGGGAACTCCTACGAGCAGTACTTC. The V and J genes are TRBV4-2 and TRBJ2-7; 11 bases agree with TRBD2. From germline, CDR1 is LGHNA and CDR2 YNFKEQ. The CDR3 contains 16 residues. The V and J ends lost 3 bases and 0 bases, in that order; junction bases with no gene match: 4.

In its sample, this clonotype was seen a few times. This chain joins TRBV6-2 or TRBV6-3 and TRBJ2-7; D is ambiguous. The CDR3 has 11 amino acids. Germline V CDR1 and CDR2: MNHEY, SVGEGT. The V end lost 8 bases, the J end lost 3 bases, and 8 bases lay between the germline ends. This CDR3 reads CASLDHYEQYF. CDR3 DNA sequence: TGTGCCAGCCTAGATCACTACGAGCAGTACTTC.

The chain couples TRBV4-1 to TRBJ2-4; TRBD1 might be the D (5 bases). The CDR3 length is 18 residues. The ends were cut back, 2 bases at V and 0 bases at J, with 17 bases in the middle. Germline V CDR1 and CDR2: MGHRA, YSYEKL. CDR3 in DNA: TGCGCCAGCAGCCAACAGGGTTTCACGACGCTAGCCAAAAACATTCAGTACTTC. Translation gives CASSQQGFTTLAKNIQYF.

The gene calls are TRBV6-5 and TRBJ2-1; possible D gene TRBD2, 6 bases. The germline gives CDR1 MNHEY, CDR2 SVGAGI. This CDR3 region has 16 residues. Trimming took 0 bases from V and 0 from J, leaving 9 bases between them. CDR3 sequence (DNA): TGTGCCAGCAGTTACTCCGGGGGTTTCTCCTACAATGAGCAGTTCTTC. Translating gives CASSYSGGFSYNEQFF.

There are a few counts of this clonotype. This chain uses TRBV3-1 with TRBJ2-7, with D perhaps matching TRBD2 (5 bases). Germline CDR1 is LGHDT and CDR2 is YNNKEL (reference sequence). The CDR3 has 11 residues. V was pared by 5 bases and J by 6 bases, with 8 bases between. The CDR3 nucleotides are TGTGCCAGCAGCAAGGCGGGCGAGCAGTACTTC. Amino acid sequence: CASSKAGEQYF.

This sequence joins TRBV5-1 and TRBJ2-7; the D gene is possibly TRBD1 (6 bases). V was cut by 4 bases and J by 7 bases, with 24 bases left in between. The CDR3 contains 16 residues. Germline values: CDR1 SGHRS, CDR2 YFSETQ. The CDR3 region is CASSPWGLAAEGEQYF. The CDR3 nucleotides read TGCGCCAGCAGCCCCTGGGGGCTAGCCGCCGAGGGGGAGCAGTACTTC.

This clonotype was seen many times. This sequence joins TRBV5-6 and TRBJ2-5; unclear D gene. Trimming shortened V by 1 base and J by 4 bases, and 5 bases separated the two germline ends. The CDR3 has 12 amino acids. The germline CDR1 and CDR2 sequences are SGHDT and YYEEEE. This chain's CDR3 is CASSLSVETQYF. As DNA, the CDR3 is TGTGCCAGCAGCTTGTCGGTAGAGACCCAGTACTTC.

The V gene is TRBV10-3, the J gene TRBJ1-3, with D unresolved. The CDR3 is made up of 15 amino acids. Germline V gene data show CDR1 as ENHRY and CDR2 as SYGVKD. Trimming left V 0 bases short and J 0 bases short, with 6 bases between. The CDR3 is CAISESWGSGNTIYF. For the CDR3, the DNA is TGTGCCATCAGTGAGTCCTGGGGCTCTGGAAACACCATATATTTT.